The 20 T cell receptor beta chains listed next were all sequenced from one sample in a study of T cell responses to AZD1222 COVID-19 vaccine. This table comes from immunoSEQ multiplex PCR, and its TCRdb copy is limited to in-frame clones, with some not included. The sample shows some 120,000 clones, roughly 91% of them seen only once. The sequencing here drew on peripheral blood, taken on day 0 of AZD1222 vaccination. These receptors were obtained from an adult in good health.

The chain couples TRBV27 to TRBJ2-7; 10 bases fit TRBD2. The CDR3 is 15 residues long. CDR1 is MNHEY and CDR2 is SMNVEV in the germline V gene (reference sequence). After removal of 4 bases from V and 5 bases from J, the junction contained 8 bases not matched to a gene. The CDR3 DNA reads TGTGCCAGCAGTTCGGTCAGCGGGGGGGCCCACGAGCAGTACTTC. It specifies CASSSVSGGAHEQYF.

This chain connects TRBV28 to TRBJ1-1; D remains unclear. Germline V gene lookup returns CDR1 MDHEN and CDR2 SYDVKM. V shed 3 bases and J shed 0 bases, with 8 bases lying between them. This CDR3 region has 14 residues. The CDR3 sequence is CASSFPPVNTEAFF. The DNA for the CDR3 is TGTGCCAGCAGTTTCCCCCCGGTGAACACTGAAGCTTTCTTT.

The chain carries TRBV5-1 and TRBJ2-1, with TRBD2 as a possible D gene (6 bases). Trimming took off 2 bases at V and 3 bases at J, with 12 bases between the two ends. This CDR3 comprises 15 residues. The germline V gene encodes CDR1 SGHRS and CDR2 YFSETQ. CDR3 nucleotide sequence: TGCGCCAGCAGCTTACTTAGCGGTTACTACAATGAGCAGTTCTTC. The encoded protein is CASSLLSGYYNEQFF.

V gene TRBV7-2 combines with J gene TRBJ1-1; D is possibly TRBD1 (6 bases). This CDR3 contains 14 residues. Germline loops: CDR1 SGHTA, CDR2 FQGNSA. V gave up 2 bases and J gave up 6 bases, with 13 bases separating them. The CDR3 DNA sequence: TGTGCCAGCAGCTTAATTGGGGGCGCAGCTGAAGCTTTCTTT. This sequence encodes CASSLIGGAAEAFF. Full variable domain (outside the CDR3, taken from reference TRBV7-2 and TRBJ1-1): GAGVSQSPSNKVTEKGKDVELRCDPISGHTALYWYRQSLGQGLEFLIYFQGNSAPDKSGLPSDRFSAERTGGSVSTLTIQRTQQEDSAVYLCASSLIGGAAEAFFGQGTRLTVV.

The chain couples TRBV9 to TRBJ1-1; tentative D call: TRBD1 (6 bases). The ends were cut back, 4 bases at V and 2 bases at J, with 21 bases in the middle. This CDR3 has 17 residues. Looked up from germline, CDR1 is SGDLS and CDR2 is YYNGEE. DNA for the CDR3: TGTGCCAGCAGCAGAACAGGGACGGGCTGGGGTAACACTGAAGCTTTCTTT. Protein product: CASSRTGTGWGNTEAFF.

The rearrangement links TRBV7-2 to TRBJ2-7; D perhaps matches TRBD1 (6 bases). This CDR3 comprises 19 residues. The V gene lost 4 bases and the J gene lost 1 base, with 26 bases spanning the gap. Germline V gene data show CDR1 as SGHTA and CDR2 as FQGNSA. DNA for the CDR3: TGTGCCAGCAGCTCCCTGGGGGCCAGGGGCCCATCCAATTCCTACGAGCAGTACTTC. It translates to CASSSLGARGPSNSYEQYF.

The genes are TRBV3-1 (or the pseudogene TRBV3-2) and TRBJ1-2; no clear D gene. This CDR3 has 15 amino acids. The V end lost 4 bases, the J end lost 7 bases, and 19 bases lay between the germline ends. CDR1 LGHDT and CDR2 YNNKEL come from the germline V gene (reference sequence). CDR3: CASSRLKGGMSGYTF. The CDR3 DNA reads TGTGCCAGCAGCCGCCTAAAGGGTGGGATGAGTGGCTACACCTTC.

This chain links TRBV6-5 with TRBJ2-7, with D possibly matching TRBD2 (5 bases). Looked up from germline, CDR1 is MNHEY and CDR2 is SVGAGI. The V gene lost 0 bases and the J gene lost 1 base, with 13 bases spanning the gap. The CDR3 is 16 amino acids. The CDR3 DNA is TGTGCCAGCAGTTACTCGGGCAGCTGGACTTCCTACGAGCAGTACTTC. It yields the protein CASSYSGSWTSYEQYF.

Details on this clone: The same CDR3 is also encoded by other DNA sequences in this sample. The V call is TRBV19, the J call TRBJ1-5, with TRBD1 as a possible D gene (6 bases). Germline V gene lookup returns CDR1 LNHDA and CDR2 SQIVND (reference sequence). The CDR3 consists of 12 residues. V lost 3 bases to trimming and J lost 7 bases, with 7 bases between them. The CDR3 DNA reads as TGTGCCAGTAGTATCGACAGGCAGCCCCAGCATTTT. It is translated as CASSIDRQPQHF. Together with reference TRBV19 and TRBJ1-5, the CDR3 gives the full variable domain: DGGITQSPKYLFRKEGQNVTLSCEQNLNHDAMYWYRQDPGQGLRLIYYSQIVNDFQKGDIAEGYSVSREKKESFPLTVTSAQKNPTAFYLCASSIDRQPQHFGDGTRLSIL.

The rearrangement uses TRBV2 and TRBJ1-2; D is ambiguous. The CDR3 is made up of 14 amino acids. The ends were cut back, 1 base at V and 4 bases at J, with 10 bases in the middle. The germline CDR1 and CDR2 sequences are SNHLY and FYNNEI. For the CDR3, the DNA is TGTGCCAGCAGTGAAGTTTTCGGCGGCTATGGCTACACCTTC. Translating it yields CASSEVFGGYGYTF. The full variable domain, with the rest looked up from reference TRBV2 and TRBJ1-2, is EPEVTQTPSHQVTQMGQEVILRCVPISNHLYFYWYRQILGQKVEFLVSFYNNEISEKSEIFDDQFSVERPDGSNFTLKIRSTKLEDSAMYFCASSEVFGGYGYTFGSGTRLTVV.

The CDR3 DNA reads TGCGCCAGCAGCGAGGGGGGAGGGCAGCAGCCCCAGCATTTT. It codes for CASSEGGGQQPQHF. This chain connects TRBV4-1 to TRBJ1-5; D is possibly TRBD1 (6 bases). The length of the CDR3 is 14 residues. Germline V CDR1 and CDR2: MGHRA, YSYEKL. The germline V and J ends were trimmed by 5 bases and 7 bases, with 15 bases remaining between them.

The chain employs TRBV6-6 and TRBJ1-2; D call uncertain. Germline V CDR1 and CDR2: MNHNY, SVGAGI (reference sequence). The CDR3 runs to 12 residues. V was cut by 8 bases and J by 5 bases, with 12 bases left in between. The chain's CDR3 is CASGGSRYGYTF. CDR3 coding DNA: TGTGCCAGCGGAGGCAGTAGGTATGGCTACACCTTC.

This chain joins TRBV10-3 and TRBJ1-6; D is perhaps TRBD1 (6 bases). This CDR3 is built from 15 residues. V was trimmed by 3 bases and J by 7 bases, leaving 13 bases between them. Per the germline V gene, CDR1 is ENHRY and CDR2 is SYGVKD. The DNA of the CDR3 is TGTGCCATCAGTGATGCGGGGGGCAGGAATTCACCCCTCCACTTT. Its translation: CAISDAGGRNSPLHF.

The rearrangement links TRBV2 to TRBJ1-6, with D unclear. The CDR3 consists of 14 residues. Trimming took 4 bases from V and 10 from J, leaving 14 bases between them. Germline V lookup: CDR1 SNHLY, CDR2 FYNNEI. CDR3 sequence (DNA): TGTGCCAGCAGTGGTCGGAGGGTCGGCTCACCCCTCCACTTT. Translated, it gives CASSGRRVGSPLHF.

The chain recombines TRBV6-5 with TRBJ2-7; 8 bases agree with TRBD2. CDR1 and CDR2 from the germline V gene are MNHEY and SVGAGI. This CDR3 comprises 12 residues. J lost 5 bases, V lost 5 bases, and 2 bases had no gene match. The DNA for the CDR3 is TGTGCCAGCAGTCAGACTAGCGACGAGCAGTACTTC. Its protein product is CASSQTSDEQYF.

This clone is deemed medium-sized. The DNA of the CDR3 is TGTGCCAGCAGCCTACCTCGGCAGAACACTGAAGCTTTCTTT. Protein sequence: CASSLPRQNTEAFF. The chain combines TRBV7-9 with TRBJ1-1; D gene uncertain. Germline CDR1 reads SEHNR; CDR2 reads FQNEAQ (reference sequence). V was trimmed by 5 bases and J by 1 base, leaving 11 bases between them. The CDR3 contains 14 residues.

The chain is built from TRBV10-2 and TRBJ2-7; 13 nucleotides line up with TRBD2. Germline V gene data show CDR1 as WSHSY and CDR2 as SAAADI. V trimming: 2 bases; J trimming: 11 bases; junction bases outside the gene matches: 0. This CDR3 spans 12 amino acids. This CDR3 reads CASSEGLAGEYF. CDR3 nucleotide sequence: TGCGCCAGCAGTGAGGGACTAGCGGGGGAGTACTTC.

This CDR3 is CASTPFGQGNTGELFF. The CDR3 nucleotides are TGCGCCAGCACCCCTTTTGGGCAGGGTAACACCGGGGAGCTGTTTTTT. This chain connects TRBV5-1 to TRBJ2-2; D may be TRBD1 (5 bases). The V gene's germline CDR1 is SGHRS and CDR2 YFSETQ. Trimming left V 6 bases short and J 2 bases short, with 17 bases between. The CDR3 loop spans 16 amino acids. The full variable domain, with the rest looked up from reference TRBV5-1 and TRBJ2-2, is KAGVTQTPRYLIKTRGQQVTLSCSPISGHRSVSWYQQTPGQGLQFLFEYFSETQRNKGNFPGRFSGRQFSNSRSEMNVSTLELGDSALYLCASTPFGQGNTGELFFGEGSRLTVL.

This chain joins TRBV29-1 and TRBJ1-2; 9 positions match TRBD1. The CDR3 consists of 15 residues. Germline V gives CDR1 SQVTM, CDR2 ANQGSEA. The trim removed 6 bases at V and 4 bases at J, leaving 12 bases unmatched. Here the CDR3 reads CSVPNRGQGLYGYTF. DNA for the CDR3: TGCAGCGTCCCTAACCGGGGACAGGGCCTCTATGGCTACACCTTC.

V and J are TRBV6-5 and TRBJ1-5, with 10 positions matching TRBD1. The CDR3 is made up of 15 amino acids. The germline V gene has CDR1 MNHEY and CDR2 SVGAGI. V lost 10 bases to trimming and J lost 4 bases; unmatched junction nucleotides: 10. The CDR3 loop is CATTRGTGENQPQHF. The CDR3 DNA reads as TGTGCCACCACCAGGGGGACAGGGGAAAATCAGCCCCAGCATTTT.